The rows below give T cell receptor beta chains drawn from one sample of a study of blood T cell repertoires in COVID-19. TCRdb's table, derived via immunoSEQ multiplex PCR, lists solely in-frame clones and lacks some. This sample yields under 200,000 clones, of which roughly nine tenths are seen a single time; 2.1% belongs to the top ten. Sequencing was performed on peripheral blood. Receptors originate from a man between 65 and 85 years old with active or convalescent COVID-19. Both conserved end residues are part of each CDR3. D genes are given only for firm matches. Rows give clone size only sometimes, using once, few, many, or a class for an expanded clone.

D	V	size	J	CDR3	DNA
.	TRBV12-3/TRBV12-4	.	TRBJ1-3	CASSFSRGNTIYF	TGTGCCAGCAGTTTTTCGCGGGGAAACACCATATATTTT
TRBD1	TRBV5-6	.	TRBJ1-6	CASSLGWQGANNSPLHF	TGTGCCAGCAGCTTGGGTTGGCAGGGGGCAAATAATTCACCCCTCCACTTT
TRBD1	TRBV28	.	TRBJ2-5	CASRRTGGLETQYF	TGTGCCAGCAGAAGGACAGGGGGCTTGGAGACCCAGTACTTC
.	TRBV10-1	few	TRBJ1-2	CASSSSGVSGYTF	TGCGCCAGCAGTTCGTCAGGGGTCTCCGGCTACACCTTC
TRBD1	TRBV9	.	TRBJ2-1	CASSTGGDEQFF	TGTGCCAGCAGCACAGGGGGCGATGAGCAGTTCTTC
TRBD2	TRBV4-1	.	TRBJ2-3	CASSQDTGRRTDTQYF	TGCGCCAGCAGCCAAGATACCGGGAGGAGGACAGATACGCAGTATTTT
.	TRBV18	.	TRBJ2-5	CASSPSVKVGQYF	TGTGCCAGCTCACCAAGCGTCAAGGTTGGCCAGTACTTC
TRBD1	TRBV7-9	.	TRBJ1-4	CASSLDMGQGEKLFF	TGTGCCAGCAGCTTAGATATGGGACAGGGGGAAAAACTGTTTTTT
TRBD1	TRBV24-1	.	TRBJ2-5	CATSDLGQTETQYF	TGTGCCACCAGTGATCTGGGACAGACAGAGACCCAGTACTTC
TRBD2	TRBV4-3	.	TRBJ2-2	CASSQKGLAGITGELFF	TGCGCCAGCAGCCAAAAGGGACTAGCGGGAATCACCGGGGAGCTGTTTTTT
TRBD2	TRBV7-8	.	TRBJ2-1	CASSSRQGARMGLAGGPHEQFF	TGTGCCAGCAGCTCCCGGCAGGGGGCAAGAATGGGACTAGCGGGGGGGCCGCATGAGCAGTTCTTC
TRBD2	TRBV11-2	.	TRBJ2-2	CASSLLAVKLTGELFF	TGTGCCAGCAGCTTACTAGCGGTCAAACTCACCGGGGAGCTGTTTTTT
.	TRBV7-2	.	TRBJ2-1	CASSYGGFGNEQFF	TGTGCCAGCAGCTACGGAGGGTTCGGCAATGAGCAGTTCTTC
TRBD1	TRBV27	once	TRBJ1-2	CASSSPGQGSYGYTF	TGTGCCAGCAGCTCGCCGGGACAGGGAAGCTATGGCTACACCTTC
.	TRBV10-2	.	TRBJ2-3	CASSESPTSTDTQYF	TGCGCCAGCAGTGAGTCTCCAACTAGCACAGATACGCAGTATTTT
.	TRBV7-6	.	TRBJ1-4	CASSRGSHKENEKLFF	TGTGCCAGCAGCCGGGGGTCCCACAAGGAGAATGAAAAACTGTTTTTT
.	TRBV24-1	.	TRBJ2-3	CATSDPSADTQYF	TGTGCCACCAGTGACCCTAGCGCAGATACGCAGTATTTT
.	TRBV30	.	TRBJ1-2	CAWWRRAIYGYTF	TGTGCCTGGTGGCGCAGGGCAATATATGGCTACACCTTC
TRBD2	TRBV11-2	few	TRBJ2-2	CASSLRLSGREGTGELFF	TGTGCCAGCAGCTTACGTCTTAGCGGCAGGGAGGGCACCGGGGAGCTGTTTTTT
.	TRBV30	.	TRBJ1-5	CAWRGGGNQPQHF	TGTGCCTGGAGGGGAGGGGGCAATCAGCCCCAGCATTTT
TRBD1	TRBV7-2	.	TRBJ2-7	CASSFTVDRGSYEQYF	TGTGCCAGCAGCTTTACCGTTGACAGGGGCTCCTACGAGCAGTACTTC
.	TRBV28	.	TRBJ1-1	CASSLYLQGRMNTEAFF	TGTGCCAGCAGTTTATATCTCCAGGGTAGAATGAACACTGAAGCTTTCTTT
TRBD1	TRBV5-4	.	TRBJ1-2	CASSRLTAGQTNYGYTF	TGTGCCAGCAGCCGCCTGACCGCGGGACAGACTAACTATGGCTACACCTTC
TRBD1	TRBV5-1	.	TRBJ2-7	CASSYDRDQYF	TGCGCCAGCAGCTACGACAGGGATCAGTACTTC
.	TRBV6-5	.	TRBJ2-3	CASRSGLLDTQYF	TGTGCCAGCAGAAGTGGACTTCTCGATACGCAGTATTTT
.	TRBV3-1/TRBV3-2	few	TRBJ1-5	CASSPGIGSNQPQHF	TGTGCCAGCAGCCCGGGGATTGGGAGCAATCAGCCCCAGCATTTT
TRBD1	TRBV2	.	TRBJ1-2	CASSERTGPEGYTF	TGTGCCAGCAGTGAGCGGACAGGGCCTGAGGGCTACACCTTC
TRBD1	TRBV12-3/TRBV12-4	.	TRBJ1-5	CASSQTGGQPQHF	TGTGCCAGCAGTCAGACAGGGGGTCAGCCCCAGCATTTT
.	TRBV6-5	.	TRBJ2-1	CASSYRTAGAGDEQFF	TGTGCCAGCAGTTACCGAACGGCGGGAGCAGGGGATGAGCAGTTCTTC
.	TRBV3-1/TRBV3-2	.	TRBJ2-1	CASCLSGGGCDEQFF	TGTGCCAGCTGTTTGAGTGGAGGGGGCTGTGATGAGCAGTTCTTC
.	TRBV7-6	.	TRBJ1-2	CASNPRGEGFNDYGYTF	TGTGCCAGCAACCCGCGGGGAGAGGGGTTTAACGACTATGGCTACACCTTC
TRBD1	TRBV30	few	TRBJ2-6	CAWSRLWDRGSSGANVLTF	TGTGCCTGGAGTCGACTTTGGGACAGGGGAAGCTCTGGGGCCAACGTCCTGACTTTC
TRBD1	TRBV9	.	TRBJ1-2	CASSVSPPGQDGYTF	TGTGCCAGCAGCGTCTCCCCCCCGGGACAGGATGGCTACACCTTC
.	TRBV20-1	.	TRBJ2-7	CSASYSGYTYEQYF	TGCAGTGCTAGTTACAGTGGGTATACCTACGAGCAGTACTTC
.	TRBV4-1	.	TRBJ1-1	CASSQESRGAEAFF	TGCGCCAGCAGCCAAGAAAGCAGGGGCGCTGAAGCTTTCTTT
.	TRBV7-8	.	TRBJ2-5	CASSLEASPQETQYF	TGTGCCAGCAGCTTAGAAGCGTCTCCCCAAGAGACCCAGTACTTC
.	TRBV5-1	few	TRBJ2-1	CASSLDSTYNEQFF	TGCGCCAGCAGTCTGGACAGTACCTACAATGAGCAGTTCTTC
.	TRBV3-1/TRBV3-2	.	TRBJ1-5	CASSQGPAGLHF	TGTGCCAGCAGCCAAGGGCCGGCTGGGCTGCATTTT
.	TRBV4-3	.	TRBJ2-1	CASSQEGRRNEQFF	TGCGCCAGCAGCCAAGAAGGGAGGAGGAATGAGCAGTTCTTC
.	TRBV6-2/TRBV6-3	.	TRBJ2-7	CASSFSPQGLYQTRYEQYF	TGTGCCAGCAGTTTTAGTCCCCAGGGCCTCTACCAAACCCGTTACGAGCAGTACTTC
.	TRBV5-5	.	TRBJ1-2	CASSPRGGDGYTF	TGTGCCAGCAGCCCCCGGGGCGGGGATGGCTACACCTTC
.	TRBV15	.	TRBJ2-5	CATSRDKRETQYF	TGTGCCACCAGCAGAGATAAGAGGGAGACCCAGTACTTC
.	TRBV19	.	TRBJ2-6	CASNIAGPSSGANVLTF	TGTGCCAGTAATATTGCAGGCCCCAGCTCTGGGGCCAACGTCCTGACTTTC
TRBD2	TRBV2	.	TRBJ2-1	CASSSGGTGSNEQFF	TGTGCCAGCAGTTCGGGGGGGACTGGGTCCAATGAGCAGTTCTTC
.	TRBV6-5	.	TRBJ2-7	CASTVLAPISYEQYF	TGTGCCAGCACTGTACTAGCCCCTATATCCTACGAGCAGTACTTC
TRBD2	TRBV10-1	once	TRBJ2-1	CASSEVAGTQQFF	TGCGCCAGCAGTGAGGTAGCGGGGACCCAGCAGTTCTTC
.	TRBV28	.	TRBJ1-5	CASLQGHSNQPQHF	TGTGCCAGCCTACAGGGACATAGCAATCAGCCCCAGCATTTT
.	TRBV18	.	TRBJ1-6	CASSPQVSSYNSPLHF	TGTGCCAGCTCACCTCAGGTGAGCTCCTATAATTCACCCCTCCACTTT
.	TRBV19	.	TRBJ1-5	CATSGGAYSNQPQHF	TGTGCCACTTCGGGAGGGGCCTATAGCAATCAGCCCCAGCATTTT
.	TRBV23-1	.	TRBJ2-5	CASSQTGWKGVRALPKTQYF	TGCGCCAGCAGTCAAACAGGATGGAAGGGTGTCAGGGCTCTTCCGAAGACCCAGTACTTC
TRBD1	TRBV9	.	TRBJ2-1	CASSEHRGHNEQFF	TGTGCCAGCAGCGAGCACAGGGGGCACAATGAGCAGTTCTTC
TRBD1	TRBV18	once	TRBJ1-2	CASSLTTGATNYGYTF	TGTGCCAGCTCACTAACAACAGGGGCTACTAACTATGGCTACACCTTC
.	TRBV27	.	TRBJ1-2	CASSPWTPGNYGYTF	TGTGCCAGCAGTCCTTGGACACCCGGAAACTATGGCTACACCTTC
TRBD1	TRBV7-8	.	TRBJ1-5	CASSPRDRAPNQPQHF	TGTGCCAGCAGCCCACGGGACAGGGCCCCTAATCAGCCCCAGCATTTT
.	TRBV21-1	.	TRBJ1-3	CASSKVCGVSGNTIYF	TGTGCCAGCAGCAAAGTTTGCGGCGTCTCTGGAAACACCATATATTTT
TRBD2	TRBV5-6	few	TRBJ2-1	CASSSGLAAYNEQFF	TGTGCCAGCAGCTCAGGACTAGCGGCCTACAATGAGCAGTTCTTC
TRBD1	TRBV4-3	once	TRBJ1-2	CASSQDPGTGAFGYTF	TGCGCCAGCAGCCAAGACCCCGGGACAGGGGCTTTTGGCTACACCTTC
TRBD2	TRBV7-9	.	TRBJ2-1	CASSLGTSAYNEQFF	TGTGCCAGCAGCCTAGGGACTAGCGCCTACAATGAGCAGTTCTTC
.	TRBV29-1	.	TRBJ2-3	CSVVGPLRGSTDTQYF	TGCAGCGTTGTGGGACCTCTCCGGGGGAGCACAGATACGCAGTATTTT
.	TRBV28	.	TRBJ2-2	CASEAGSMNTGELFF	TGTGCCAGCGAGGCAGGGTCGATGAACACCGGGGAGCTGTTTTTT